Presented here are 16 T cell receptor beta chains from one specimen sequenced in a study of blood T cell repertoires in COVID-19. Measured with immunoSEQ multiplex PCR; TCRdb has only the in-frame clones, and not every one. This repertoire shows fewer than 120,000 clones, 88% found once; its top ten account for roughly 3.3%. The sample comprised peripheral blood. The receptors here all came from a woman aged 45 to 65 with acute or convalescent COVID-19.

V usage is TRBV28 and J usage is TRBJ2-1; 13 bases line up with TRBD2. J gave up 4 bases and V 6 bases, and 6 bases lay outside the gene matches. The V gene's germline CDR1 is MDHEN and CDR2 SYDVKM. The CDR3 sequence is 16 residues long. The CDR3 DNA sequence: TGTGCCAGCAGAAGACTAGCGGGAGGAGTATACAATGAGCAGTTCTTC. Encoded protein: CASRRLAGGVYNEQFF.

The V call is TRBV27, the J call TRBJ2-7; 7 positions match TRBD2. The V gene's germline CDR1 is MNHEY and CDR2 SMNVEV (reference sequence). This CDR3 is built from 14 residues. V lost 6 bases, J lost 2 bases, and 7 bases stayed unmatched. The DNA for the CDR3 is TGTGCCAGCAGCCGTTGGACTAGTCCCTACGAGCAGTACTTC. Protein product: CASSRWTSPYEQYF.

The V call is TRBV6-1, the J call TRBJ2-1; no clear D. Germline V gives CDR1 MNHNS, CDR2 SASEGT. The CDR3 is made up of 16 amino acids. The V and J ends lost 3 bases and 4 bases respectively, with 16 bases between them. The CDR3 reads CASSDFQSLLYNEQFF. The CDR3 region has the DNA TGTGCCAGCAGTGATTTTCAGTCCCTCCTTTACAATGAGCAGTTCTTC.

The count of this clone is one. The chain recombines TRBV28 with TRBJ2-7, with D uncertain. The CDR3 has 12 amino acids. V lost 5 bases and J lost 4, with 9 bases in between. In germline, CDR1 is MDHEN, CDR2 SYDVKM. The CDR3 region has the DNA TGTGCCAGCAGTCCGTGGAGATACGAGCAGTACTTC. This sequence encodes CASSPWRYEQYF.

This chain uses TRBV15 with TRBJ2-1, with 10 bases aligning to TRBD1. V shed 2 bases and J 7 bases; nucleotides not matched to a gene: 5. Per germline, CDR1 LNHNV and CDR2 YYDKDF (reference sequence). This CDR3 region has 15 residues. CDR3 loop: CATSRLGTGANEQFF. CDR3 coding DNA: TGTGCCACCAGCAGACTCGGGACAGGGGCAAATGAGCAGTTCTTC.

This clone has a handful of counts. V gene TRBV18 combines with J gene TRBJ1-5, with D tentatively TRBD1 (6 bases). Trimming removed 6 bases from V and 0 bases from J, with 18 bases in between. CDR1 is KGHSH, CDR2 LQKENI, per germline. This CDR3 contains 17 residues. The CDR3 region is CASSLTGTSDSNQPQHF. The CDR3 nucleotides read TGTGCCAGCTCCCTAACCGGGACATCGGATAGCAATCAGCCCCAGCATTTT.

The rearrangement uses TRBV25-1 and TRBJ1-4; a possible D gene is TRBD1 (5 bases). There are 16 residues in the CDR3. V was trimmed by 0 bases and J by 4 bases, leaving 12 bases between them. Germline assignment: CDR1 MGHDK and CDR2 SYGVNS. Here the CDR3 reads CASSEYNLGLNEKLFF. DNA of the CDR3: TGTGCCAGCAGTGAATATAATCTGGGGCTTAATGAAAAACTGTTTTTT.

For the CDR3, the DNA is TGTGCCAGCAGCCCCGGAGAGACCCAGTACTTC. It specifies CASSPGETQYF. V and J are TRBV9 and TRBJ2-5; no reliable D call. V was shortened by 4 bases and J by 4 bases, with 5 bases between the two germline ends. CDR1 is SGDLS, CDR2 YYNGEE, per germline. The CDR3 runs 11 residues.

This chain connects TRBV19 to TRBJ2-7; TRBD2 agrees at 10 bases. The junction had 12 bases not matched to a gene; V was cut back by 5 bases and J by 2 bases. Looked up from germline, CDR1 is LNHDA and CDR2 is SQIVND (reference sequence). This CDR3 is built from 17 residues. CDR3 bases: TGTGCCAGTAGTTTACAACACGGGACTAGCGTTCCCTACGAGCAGTACTTC. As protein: CASSLQHGTSVPYEQYF.

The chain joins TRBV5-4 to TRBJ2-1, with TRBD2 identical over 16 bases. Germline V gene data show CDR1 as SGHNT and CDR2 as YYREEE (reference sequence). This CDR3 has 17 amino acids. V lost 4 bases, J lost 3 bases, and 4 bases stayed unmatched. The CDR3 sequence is CASSPGLAGGDYNEQFF. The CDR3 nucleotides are TGTGCCAGCAGCCCGGGACTAGCGGGAGGGGACTACAATGAGCAGTTCTTC.

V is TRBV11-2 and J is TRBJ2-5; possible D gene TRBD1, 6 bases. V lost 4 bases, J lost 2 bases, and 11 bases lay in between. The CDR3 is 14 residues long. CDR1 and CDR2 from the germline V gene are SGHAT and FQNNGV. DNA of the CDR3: TGTGCCAGCAGCTCACGGGACACTCAAGAGACCCAGTACTTC. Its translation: CASSSRDTQETQYF. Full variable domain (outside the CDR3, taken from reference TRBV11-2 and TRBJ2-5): EAGVAQSPRYKIIEKRQSVAFWCNPISGHATLYWYQQILGQGPKLLIQFQNNGVVDDSQLPKDRFSAERLKGVDSTLKIQPAKLEDSAVYLCASSSRDTQETQYFGPGTRLLVL.

CDR3 protein: CASSLIGAAGNTIYF. The CDR3 DNA reads as TGTGCCAGCAGTTTGATTGGAGCCGCTGGAAACACCATATATTTT. The chain recombines TRBV28 with TRBJ1-3; D is undetermined. The V gene's germline CDR1 is MDHEN and CDR2 SYDVKM. V was trimmed by 3 bases and J by 2 bases, leaving 11 bases between them. The CDR3 sequence is 15 residues long.

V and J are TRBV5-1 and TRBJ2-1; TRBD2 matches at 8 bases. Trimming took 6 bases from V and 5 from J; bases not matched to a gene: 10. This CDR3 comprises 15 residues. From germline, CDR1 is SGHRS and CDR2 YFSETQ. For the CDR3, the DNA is TGCGCCAGCAACCCCACTAGCGGACCTCACAATGAGCAGTTCTTC. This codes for CASNPTSGPHNEQFF.

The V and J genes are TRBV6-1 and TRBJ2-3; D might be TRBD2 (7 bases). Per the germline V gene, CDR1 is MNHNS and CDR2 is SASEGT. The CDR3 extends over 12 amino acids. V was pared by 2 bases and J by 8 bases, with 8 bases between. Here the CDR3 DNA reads TGTGCCAGCAGTGAAAGGGGGGGTACGCAGTATTTT. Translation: CASSERGGTQYF.

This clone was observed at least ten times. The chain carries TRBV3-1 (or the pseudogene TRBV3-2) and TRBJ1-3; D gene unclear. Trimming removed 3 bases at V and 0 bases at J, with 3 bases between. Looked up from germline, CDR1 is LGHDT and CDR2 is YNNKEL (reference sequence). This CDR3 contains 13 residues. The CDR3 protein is CASSQSSGNTIYF. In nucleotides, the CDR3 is TGTGCCAGCAGCCAGAGCTCTGGAAACACCATATATTTT.

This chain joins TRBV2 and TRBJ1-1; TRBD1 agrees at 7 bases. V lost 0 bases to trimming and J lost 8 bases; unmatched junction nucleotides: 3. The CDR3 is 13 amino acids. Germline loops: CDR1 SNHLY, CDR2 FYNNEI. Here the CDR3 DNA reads TGTGCCAGCAGTGAAGCGCGACAGGGAGAAGCTTTCTTT. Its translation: CASSEARQGEAFF.